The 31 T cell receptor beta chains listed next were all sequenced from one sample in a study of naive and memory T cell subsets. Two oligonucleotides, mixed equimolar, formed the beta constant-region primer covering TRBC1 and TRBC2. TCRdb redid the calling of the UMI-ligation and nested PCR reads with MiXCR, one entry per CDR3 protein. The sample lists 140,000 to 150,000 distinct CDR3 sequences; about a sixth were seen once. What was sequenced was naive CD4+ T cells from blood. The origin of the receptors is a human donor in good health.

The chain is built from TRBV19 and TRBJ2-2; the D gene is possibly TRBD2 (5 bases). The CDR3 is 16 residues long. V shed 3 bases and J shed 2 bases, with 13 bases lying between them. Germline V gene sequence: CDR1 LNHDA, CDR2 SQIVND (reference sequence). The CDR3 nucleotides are TGTGCCAGTAGTATTGGGCGAGAGGGTAACACCGGGGAGCTGTTTTTT. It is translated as CASSIGREGNTGELFF.

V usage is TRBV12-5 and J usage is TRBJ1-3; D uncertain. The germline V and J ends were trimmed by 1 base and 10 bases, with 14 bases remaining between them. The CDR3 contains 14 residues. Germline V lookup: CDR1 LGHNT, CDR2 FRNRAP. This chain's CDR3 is CASGLEPPRGTIYF. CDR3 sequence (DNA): TGTGCTAGTGGTTTGGAGCCCCCTCGGGGTACCATATATTTT.

In DNA, the CDR3 is TGTGCCAGCCGGGTAGGGGGCGCGTGGACCTACACCTTC. It specifies CASRVGGAWTYTF. This chain connects TRBV7-2 to TRBJ1-2; 7 nucleotides line up with TRBD1. The CDR3 runs to 13 residues. CDR1 SGHTA and CDR2 FQGNSA come from the germline V gene. The junction had 13 bases not matched to a gene; V was cut back by 8 bases and J by 10 bases.

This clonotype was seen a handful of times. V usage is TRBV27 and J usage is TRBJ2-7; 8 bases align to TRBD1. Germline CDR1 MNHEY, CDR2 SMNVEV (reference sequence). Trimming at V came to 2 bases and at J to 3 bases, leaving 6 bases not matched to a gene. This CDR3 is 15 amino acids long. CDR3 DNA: TGTGCCAGCAGTTTACTACAGGGGGGCATCTACGAGCAGTACTTC. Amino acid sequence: CASSLLQGGIYEQYF.

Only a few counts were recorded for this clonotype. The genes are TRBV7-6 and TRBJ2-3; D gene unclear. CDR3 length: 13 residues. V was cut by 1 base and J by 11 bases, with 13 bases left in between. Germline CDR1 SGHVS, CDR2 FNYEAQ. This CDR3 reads CASSLEEPYGQYF. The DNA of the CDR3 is TGTGCCAGCAGCTTAGAAGAGCCCTATGGGCAGTATTTT.

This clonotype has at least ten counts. CDR3 DNA: TGTGCCAGCAGTTTGGATCTAAATCAGCCCCAGCATTTT. Its translation: CASSLDLNQPQHF. The rearrangement uses TRBV2 and TRBJ1-5; D uncertain. Trimming took 5 bases from V and 4 from J, leaving 9 bases between them. The CDR3 spans 13 residues. Per the germline V gene, CDR1 is SNHLY and CDR2 is FYNNEI.

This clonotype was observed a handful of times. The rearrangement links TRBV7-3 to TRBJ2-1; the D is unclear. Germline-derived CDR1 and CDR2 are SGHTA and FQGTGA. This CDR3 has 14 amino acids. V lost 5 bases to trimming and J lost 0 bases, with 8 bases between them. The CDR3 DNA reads TGTGCCAGCAGCCCGGTGGGCTCCTACAATGAGCAGTTCTTC. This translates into CASSPVGSYNEQFF.

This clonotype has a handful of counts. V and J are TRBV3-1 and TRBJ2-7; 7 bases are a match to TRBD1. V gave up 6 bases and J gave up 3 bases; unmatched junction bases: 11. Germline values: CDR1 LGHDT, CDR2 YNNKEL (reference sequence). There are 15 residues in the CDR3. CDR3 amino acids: CASRPRTGADYEQYF. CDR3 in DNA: TGTGCCAGCAGACCCAGGACAGGCGCGGACTACGAGCAGTACTTC.

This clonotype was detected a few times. The CDR3 region has the DNA TGTGCCAGCAGTTACTCGATGAACAGGGCCCTTGAAGCTTTCTTT. Its translation: CASSYSMNRALEAFF. The chain employs TRBV6-5 and TRBJ1-1; D is possibly TRBD1 (6 bases). Trimming took off 0 bases at V and 7 bases at J, with 15 bases between the two ends. Germline values: CDR1 MNHEY, CDR2 SVGAGI. The CDR3 is 15 residues long.

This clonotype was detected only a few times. The CDR3 sequence is CASSPGTPTDTQYF. The CDR3 DNA sequence: TGTGCCAGCAGTCCGGGGACCCCCACAGATACGCAGTATTTT. The chain has TRBV28 and TRBJ2-3, with D possibly being TRBD1 or TRBD2 (5 bases each). Trimming shortened V by 5 bases and J by 2 bases, and 11 bases separated the two germline ends. This CDR3 contains 14 residues. The germline V gene has CDR1 MDHEN and CDR2 SYDVKM. The variable domain in full, with the rest retrieved from reference TRBV28 and TRBJ2-3, is DVKVTQSSRYLVKRTGEKVFLECVQDMDHENMFWYRQDPGLGLRLIYFSYDVKMKEKGDIPEGYSVSREKKERFSLILESASTNQTSMYLCASSPGTPTDTQYFGPGTRLTVL.

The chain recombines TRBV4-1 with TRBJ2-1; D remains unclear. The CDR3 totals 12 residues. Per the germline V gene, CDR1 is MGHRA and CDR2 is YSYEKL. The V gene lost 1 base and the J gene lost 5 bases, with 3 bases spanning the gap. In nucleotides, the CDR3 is TGCGCCAGCAGCCAAGCTCACAATGAGCAGTTCTTC. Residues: CASSQAHNEQFF.

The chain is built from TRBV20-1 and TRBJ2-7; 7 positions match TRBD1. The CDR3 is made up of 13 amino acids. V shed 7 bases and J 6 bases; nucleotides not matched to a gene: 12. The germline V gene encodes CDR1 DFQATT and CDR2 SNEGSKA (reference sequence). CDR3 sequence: CSGATGPLREQYF. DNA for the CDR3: TGCAGTGGCGCGACAGGGCCCCTACGCGAGCAGTACTTC.

CDR3 nucleotides: TGTGCCACCAGCAGAGTCCTAGCGGGGAACCAAGAGACCCAGTACTTC. Translation: CATSRVLAGNQETQYF. The chain is built from TRBV15 and TRBJ2-5, with 9 bases aligning to TRBD2. Losses at the gene ends were 1 base for V and 0 bases for J; bases not matched to a gene: 3. The length of the CDR3 is 16 residues. Germline V gene sequence: CDR1 LNHNV, CDR2 YYDKDF (reference sequence).

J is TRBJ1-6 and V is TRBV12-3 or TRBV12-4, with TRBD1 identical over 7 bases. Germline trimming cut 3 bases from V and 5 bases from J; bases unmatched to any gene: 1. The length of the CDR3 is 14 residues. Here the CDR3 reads CASSFGQDNSPLHF. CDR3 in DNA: TGTGCCAGCAGTTTCGGACAGGATAATTCACCCCTCCACTTT.

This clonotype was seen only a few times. The CDR3 DNA sequence: TGTGCCAGCAGTTATACGGGACTAGCGGCTCCGAACACCGGGGAGCTGTTTTTT. Protein sequence: CASSYTGLAAPNTGELFF. The rearrangement joins TRBV6-5 to TRBJ2-2; 11 positions match TRBD2. After removal of 3 bases from V and 0 bases from J, the junction contained 6 bases not matched to a gene. The CDR3 totals 18 residues. Germline V gene sequence: CDR1 MNHEY, CDR2 SVGAGI.

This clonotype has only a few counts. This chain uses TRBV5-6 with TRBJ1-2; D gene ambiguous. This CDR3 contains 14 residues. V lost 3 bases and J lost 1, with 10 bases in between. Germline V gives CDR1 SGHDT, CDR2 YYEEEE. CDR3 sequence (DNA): TGTGCCAGCAGCTGGGCTAACGTTAACTATGGCTACACCTTC. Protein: CASSWANVNYGYTF.

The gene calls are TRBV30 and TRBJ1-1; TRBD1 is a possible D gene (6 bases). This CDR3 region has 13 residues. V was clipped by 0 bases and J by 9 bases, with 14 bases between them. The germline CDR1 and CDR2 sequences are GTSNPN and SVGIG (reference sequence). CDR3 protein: CAWSVRTERQAFF. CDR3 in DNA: TGTGCCTGGAGTGTACGGACAGAGCGGCAAGCTTTCTTT.

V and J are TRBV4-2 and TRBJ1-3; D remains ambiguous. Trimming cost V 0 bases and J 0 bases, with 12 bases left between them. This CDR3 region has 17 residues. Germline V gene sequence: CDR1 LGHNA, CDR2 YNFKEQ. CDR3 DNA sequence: TGTGCCAGCAGCCAAGATCGAGGGCACTTCTCTGGAAACACCATATATTTT. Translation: CASSQDRGHFSGNTIYF.

The CDR3 DNA is TGTGCCATCACCCAGACAGGGGACACTGAAGCTTTCTTT. Amino acids: CAITQTGDTEAFF. The V call is TRBV10-3, the J call TRBJ1-1; TRBD1 matches 8 bases. The germline CDR1 and CDR2 sequences are ENHRY and SYGVKD. This CDR3 has 13 amino acids. V trimming: 7 bases; J trimming: 3 bases; junction bases outside the gene matches: 4.

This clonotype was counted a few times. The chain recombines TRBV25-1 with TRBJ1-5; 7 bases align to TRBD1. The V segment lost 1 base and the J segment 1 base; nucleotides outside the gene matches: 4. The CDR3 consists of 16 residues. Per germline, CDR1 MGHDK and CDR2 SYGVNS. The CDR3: CASSEWGTASNQPQHF. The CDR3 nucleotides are TGTGCCAGCAGTGAATGGGGGACAGCGAGCAATCAGCCCCAGCATTTT.

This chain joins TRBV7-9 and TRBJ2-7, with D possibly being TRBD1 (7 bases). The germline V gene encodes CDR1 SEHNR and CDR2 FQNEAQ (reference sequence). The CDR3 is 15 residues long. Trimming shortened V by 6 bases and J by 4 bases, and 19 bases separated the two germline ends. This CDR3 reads CASSRQGGTVYEQYF. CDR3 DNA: TGTGCCAGCAGTCGCCAGGGGGGAACAGTGTACGAGCAGTACTTC. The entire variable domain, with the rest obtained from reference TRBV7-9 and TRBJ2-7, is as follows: DTGVSQNPRHKITKRGQNVTFRCDPISEHNRLYWYRQTLGQGPEFLTYFQNEAQLEKSRLLSDRFSAERPKGSFSTLEIQRTEQGDSAMYLCASSRQGGTVYEQYFGPGTRLTVT.

The CDR3 DNA reads as TGTGCCATCAGTGAGCGGAGGACTAGCGACACTCAAAACATTCAGTACTTC. It translates to CAISERRTSDTQNIQYF. The chain employs TRBV10-3 and TRBJ2-4; 9 positions match TRBD2. This CDR3 contains 17 residues. V was pared by 2 bases and J by 5 bases, with 10 bases of the junction left unmatched. Germline V gives CDR1 ENHRY, CDR2 SYGVKD.

This chain's CDR3 is CSARDVYEQFF. CDR3 bases: TGCAGTGCTAGGGATGTATATGAGCAGTTCTTC. The chain has TRBV20-1 and TRBJ2-1; D unresolved. Germline CDR1 reads DFQATT; CDR2 reads SNEGSKA (reference sequence). Trimming left V 3 bases short and J 8 bases short, with 8 bases between. There are 11 residues in the CDR3.

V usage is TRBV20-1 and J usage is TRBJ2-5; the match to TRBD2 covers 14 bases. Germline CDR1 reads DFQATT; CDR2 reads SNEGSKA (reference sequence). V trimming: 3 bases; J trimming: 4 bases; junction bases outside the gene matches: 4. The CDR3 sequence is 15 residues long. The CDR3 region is CSARTSGRAPETQYF. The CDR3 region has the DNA TGCAGTGCTAGGACTAGCGGGAGGGCTCCAGAGACCCAGTACTTC.

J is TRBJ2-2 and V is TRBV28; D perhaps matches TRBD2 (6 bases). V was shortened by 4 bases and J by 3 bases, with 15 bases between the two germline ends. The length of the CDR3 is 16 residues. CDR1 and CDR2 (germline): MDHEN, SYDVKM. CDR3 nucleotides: TGTGCCAGCAGTTCCGGCGCGGGGCCATACACCGGGGAGCTGTTTTTT. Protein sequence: CASSSGAGPYTGELFF.

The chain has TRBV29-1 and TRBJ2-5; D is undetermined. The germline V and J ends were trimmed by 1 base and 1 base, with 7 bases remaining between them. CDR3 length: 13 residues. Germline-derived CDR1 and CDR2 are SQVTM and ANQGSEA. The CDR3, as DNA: TGCAGCGTTGAAGGACGCCTCCAAGAGACCCAGTACTTC. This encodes CSVEGRLQETQYF.

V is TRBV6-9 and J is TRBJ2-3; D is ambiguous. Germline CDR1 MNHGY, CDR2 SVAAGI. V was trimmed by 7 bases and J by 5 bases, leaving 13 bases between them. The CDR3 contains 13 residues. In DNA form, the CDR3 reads TGTGCCAGCACCTTGGAACCGGGAGATACGCAGTATTTT. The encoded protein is CASTLEPGDTQYF.

For the CDR3, the DNA is TGTGCCAGCAGCCAAGAATTTGGGGTCTGGACAGCTTATGAGCAGTTCTTC. This translates into CASSQEFGVWTAYEQFF. J is TRBJ2-1 and V is TRBV14; D may be TRBD1 (6 bases). The CDR3 length is 17 residues. Trimming left V 0 bases short and J 8 bases short, with 20 bases between. The germline gives CDR1 SGHDN, CDR2 FVKESK. Variable domain in full (rest from reference TRBV14 and TRBJ2-1): EAGVTQFPSHSVIEKGQTVTLRCDPISGHDNLYWYRRVMGKEIKFLLHFVKESKQDESGMPNNRFLAERTGGTYSTLKVQPAELEDSGVYFCASSQEFGVWTAYEQFFGPGTRLTVL.

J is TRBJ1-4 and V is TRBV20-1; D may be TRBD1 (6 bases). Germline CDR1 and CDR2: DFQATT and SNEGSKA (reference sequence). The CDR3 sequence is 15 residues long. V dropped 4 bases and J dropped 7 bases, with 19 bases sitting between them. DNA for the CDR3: TGCAGTGCTATGAGACAGGTCAGCGGCAGTGAAAAACTGTTTTTT. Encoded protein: CSAMRQVSGSEKLFF.

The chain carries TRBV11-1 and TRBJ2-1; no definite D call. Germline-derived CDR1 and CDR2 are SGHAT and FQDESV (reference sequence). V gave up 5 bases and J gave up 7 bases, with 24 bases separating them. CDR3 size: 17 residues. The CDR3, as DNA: TGTGCCAGCAGCACCCACGGTCGCGTCAGATCGAGGAATGAGCAGTTCTTC. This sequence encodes CASSTHGRVRSRNEQFF.

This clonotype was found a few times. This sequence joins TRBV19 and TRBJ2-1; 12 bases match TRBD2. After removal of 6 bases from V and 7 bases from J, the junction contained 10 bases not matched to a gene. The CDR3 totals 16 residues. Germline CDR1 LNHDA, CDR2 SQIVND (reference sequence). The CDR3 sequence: CASSLRLAGDRNEQFF. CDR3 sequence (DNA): TGTGCCAGTAGCCTTCGACTAGCGGGAGATCGTAATGAGCAGTTCTTC.